This T cell receptor beta chain was found in a study of blood T cell repertoires in COVID-19. Study-level background: Donors in the United States, Italy and Spain gave samples during acute or convalescent COVID-19.

V was cut by 6 bases and J by 5 bases, with 23 bases left in between. The CDR3 has 16 residues. CDR1 and CDR2 (germline): LNHDA, SQIVND (reference sequence). Per the authors' pipeline: Amplification of reference gene primers provided the estimated nucleated cell counts. The table came from immunoSEQ multiplex PCR; TCRdb's copy has only in-frame clones and leaves some out. Clonal size and the V and J genes are those of that table, whereas D and trimming came from the DNA. The table records tens of thousands of clones, about 83% of them present only once. The TCR was taken from a woman in her sixties with acute or convalescent COVID-19. The chain recombines TRBV19 with TRBJ2-7; a possible D gene is TRBD2 (7 bases). The sequencing input was peripheral blood. CDR3 DNA: TGTGCCAGTAGCCGTCGGGGGGCGAGGCCAGATGACGAGCAGTACTTC. It is translated as CASSRRGARPDDEQYF.